This T cell receptor beta chain was identified in a study of cytomegalovirus exposure and HLA in healthy donors. PCR primers comprised 60 Vbeta and 13 Jbeta primers. Profiled with immunoSEQ multiplex PCR; TCRdb holds only in-frame clones, not every one. The sample has 65,000 to 95,000 clones; 78% are singletons. From germline, CDR1 is SEHNR and CDR2 FQNEAQ (reference sequence). Losses at the gene ends were 4 bases for V and 5 bases for J; bases not matched to a gene: 14. The CDR3 sequence is 16 residues long. This clonotype was sampled from a male donor in good health and CMV-seropositive. The sample taken for sequencing was PBMCs. The chain employs TRBV7-9 and TRBJ2-7; TRBD1 matches 7 bases. CDR3 in amino acids: CASSSPGTVSWNEQYF. DNA for the CDR3: TGTGCCAGCAGCTCCCCCGGGACAGTCAGTTGGAACGAGCAGTACTTC.